The sequence of this T cell receptor beta chain was determined in a study of T cells expressing NK-cell markers (dated by TCRdb to between 2020 and 2021). At the level of the whole study: TCR beta-chain repertoires were profiled in sorted CD3+CD56+NKG2C+, CD3+CD56+NKG2C- and CD3+CD56-NKG2C+ T-cell subsets from several donors. Seven of the eight sequenced donors were HCMV-seropositive and one was HCMV-seronegative. Randomly selected healthy volunteers, three men and five women, were used as the eight sequenced donors. Libraries were sequenced as 2 x 150 bp reads on Illumina HiSeq 2000/2500, MiSeq or NextSeq.

Remarks on this clonotype: What antigen it recognizes has not been identified.

HCMV serostatus was determined by detecting HCMV-specific IgG in serum with a commercial ELISA kit. Ficoll density gradient centrifugation was used to isolate peripheral blood mononuclear cells from blood. Summary of the overall study and its limitations: It remained unclear whether the expanded NKG2C-expressing T cell clones were specific for HCMV antigens. In over five donors, the dominant CD3+CD56+NKG2C+ clonotypes were among the top 10 CD8+ clonotypes and accounted for about 1.0-7.5% of CD8+ T cells. Those dominant clonotypes were again the most abundant among CD3+CD56-NKG2C+ cells in a handful of donors, at about 28.3-60.1%.

TCRdb shows the sequencer as Illumina HiSeq 2000. TCR beta cDNA libraries were made by 5'RACE template switching that added a universal primer site and unique molecular identifiers. Priming for cDNA synthesis came from the TCR beta constant segment, and two successive PCR amplification steps followed. In the original analysis: Reads were demultiplexed and grouped by UMI with MIGEC, and clonotypes were assembled and quantified with MiTCR. To exclude erroneous sequences, any TCR cDNA sequence not supported by at least two reads was discarded. The tcR package was used for downstream repertoire analysis, with clonotypes matched between fractions based on CDR3 nucleotide sequence plus V segment. VDJmatch was used to annotate antigen specificity against VDJdb, with one amino acid substitution allowed in CDR3. The reads went through TCRdb reprocessing, and each CDR3 protein sequence gets one entry with no DNA. What appears here as the V and J calls and clone size reflects TCRdb's work, not the paper's. The sample table gives about 160,000 distinct CDR3 sequences. The ten most abundant clones make up roughly a fifth of the sample.

This receptor was taken from a man aged 18-70 years in good health. The sequenced sample consisted of blood T cells: a sorted CD56 or NKG2C T cell subset, CD4+ or CD8+ T cells, or bulk PBMC T cells (not recorded which).

The CDR3 amino acid sequence is: CAWSVSGGTEAFF. The sequence is built from TRBV30 and TRBJ1-1; TCRdb's D call of TRBD1 is untestable without DNA. Reading from cysteine to phenylalanine, the CDR3 counts 13 amino acids. No nucleotide data were recorded. The germline V gene (reference sequence) supplies CDR1 GTSNPN and CDR2 SVGIG.